This T cell receptor (beta chain) was sequenced for a study of human T cells and chemical hapten exposure. Study at large: Patients had diphenylcyclopropenone applied to the scalp weekly throughout the approximately 25-week study. Diagnoses of alopecia areata, totalis or universalis occurred in mostly female patients.

Time point noted: pre-sensitization, week 0. The sample's treatment: therapeutic diphenylcyclopropenone sensitization with weekly scalp DPC. Total RNA was extracted from unfractionated whole blood. People who gave samples had alopecia, were 18 to 70 years old, and were suitable for DPC. TCRdb re-called the RACE reads through MiXCR, storing one row per CDR3 protein. The data contain 35,000 to 40,000 distinct CDR3 sequences, 12% of them singletons. This clonotype was detected only a few times. Germline CDR1 reads MDHEN; CDR2 reads SYDVKM. V lost 6 bases to trimming and J lost 0 bases, with 14 bases between them. The CDR3 has 15 amino acids.

This sequence joins TRBV28 and TRBJ1-1; D unresolved. The origin of this receptor is a woman in her thirties or forties with alopecia areata. Some clones in this sample may be carry-over from other donors' samples. The material sequenced was whole blood, taken in connection with sensitization to the hapten diphenylcyclopropenone (DPC). The CDR3 DNA follows: TGTGCCAGCAGAACCTTCAGACTAATGAACACTGAAGCTTTCTTT. Translated: CASRTFRLMNTEAFF. The full variable domain, in which reference TRBV28 and TRBJ1-1 provide the parts outside the CDR3, is DVKVTQSSRYLVKRTGEKVFLECVQDMDHENMFWYRQDPGLGLRLIYFSYDVKMKEKGDIPEGYSVSREKKERFSLILESASTNQTSMYLCASRTFRLMNTEAFFGQGTRLTVV.